This TCR beta chain was identified in a study of T cells after yellow fever vaccination. Study at large: The SMART-Seq v4 Ultra Low Input method served to prepare the low-cell-number fractions.

The sample holds a few counts of this clonotype. Its antigen is unidentified. Trimming cost V 6 bases and J 7 bases, with 12 bases left between them. Germline V gene sequence: CDR1 MDHEN, CDR2 SYDVKM. The CDR3 spans 13 residues. TCRdb used MiXCR to reprocess the 5' RACE reads, holding one entry per CDR3 protein. In the table there are some 670,000 distinct CDR3 sequences, more than 9% of which are singletons. Study results and caveats: The CD4 compartment and the CD8 compartment contained a small share of clonotypes in common. Weaker, the secondary response peaked sooner, at day 5 versus 15. The booster saw the reappearance of most primary-vaccination clones (approximately 97% CD4, 80% to 90% CD8).

This sequence originates from a man in his thirties or forties who received the YFV17D yellow fever vaccine. Sequencing was performed on PBMCs, taken on the day of the yellow fever booster vaccination. The chain joins TRBV28 to TRBJ2-2, with D possibly being TRBD2 (5 bases). The CDR3 protein is CASRRTAGGELFF. The CDR3 bases are TGTGCCAGCAGACGAACGGCGGGCGGGGAGCTGTTTTTT.